The clone carrying this TCR beta chain was picked up a small number of times. Its antigen is not known. With a J-beta primer mix and a sample-barcoded 5' primer, a second PCR ran about 6 to 11 cycles. All samples yielded 2.5 million or more CDR3-containing paired-end reads. TCRdb used MiXCR to reprocess the 5' RACE reads, holding one entry per CDR3 protein. The sample records approximately 780,000 distinct CDR3 sequences, around a quarter being singletons. The data derive from a study of blood T cells in healthy people across ages. Study-wide points: Using unsorted PBMCs precluded a conclusive naive versus antigen-experienced comparison.

These data were likewise used in another study, on T cells of mothers and their children. Per that study: The study recruited a few healthy Caucasian mothers and their six children as donors.

The sequence derives from a boy under 18 in good health. The specimen was blood.

For the CDR3, the DNA is TGTGCCTGGAGGCCCGGGGACAGGGTTACAGATACGCAGTATTTT. Protein sequence: CAWRPGDRVTDTQYF. The gene calls are TRBV30 and TRBJ2-3, with TRBD1 matching 9 bases. This CDR3 has 15 amino acids. CDR1 is GTSNPN and CDR2 is SVGIG in the germline V gene (reference sequence). V dropped 3 bases and J dropped 3; count of bases not matched to a gene: 7.